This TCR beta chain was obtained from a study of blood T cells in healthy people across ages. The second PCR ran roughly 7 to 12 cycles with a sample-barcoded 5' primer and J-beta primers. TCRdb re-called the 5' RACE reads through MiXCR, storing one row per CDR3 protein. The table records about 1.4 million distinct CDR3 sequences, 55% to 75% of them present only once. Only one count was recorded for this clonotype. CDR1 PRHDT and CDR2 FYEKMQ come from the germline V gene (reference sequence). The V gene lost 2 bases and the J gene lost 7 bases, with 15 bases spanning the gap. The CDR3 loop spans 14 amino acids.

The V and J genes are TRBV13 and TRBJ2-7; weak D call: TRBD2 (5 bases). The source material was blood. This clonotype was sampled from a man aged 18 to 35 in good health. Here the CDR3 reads CASSLRSRVREQYF. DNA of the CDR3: TGTGCCAGCAGCTTAAGGTCGCGGGTTCGGGAGCAGTACTTC.